Following are 21 T cell receptor beta chains from one sample sequenced in a study of human T cells and chemical hapten exposure (dated by TCRdb to the early 2020s). The time point label here, explained by the study, means: patch test 1, 2 weeks after DPC sensitization. In light of the paper, this sample's treatment or condition label describes: therapeutic diphenylcyclopropenone sensitization with weekly scalp DPC. Libraries came from RACE. TCRdb shows the sequencer as NextSeq 500. The public reads were run again by TCRdb, first through fastp at Q25 and then through MiXCR, and only productive beta chains were kept. Each CDR3 protein gets just one entry, which takes the most common genes and DNA from the rows behind it. This sample has about 110,000 distinct CDR3 sequences in its table, and around 10% of those were observed once. 3.5% of the sample goes to the ten largest clones. Sequences were derived from whole blood, sampled in connection with sensitization to the hapten diphenylcyclopropenone (DPC). These receptors were collected from a woman between 35 and 50 years old with alopecia areata. Some clones in this sample may be carry-over from other donors' samples.

The rearrangement joins TRBV20-1 to TRBJ2-1; 7 bases line up with TRBD2. The length of the CDR3 is 14 residues. Looked up from germline, CDR1 is DFQATT and CDR2 is SNEGSKA (reference sequence). Trimming cost V 3 bases and J 8 bases; bases outside gene matches: 10. CDR3 sequence (DNA): TGCAGTGCTAGTTCTAGCGGTCATGCCGATGAGCAGTTCTTC. Translated, it gives CSASSSGHADEQFF.

This clonotype has more than one count but fewer than ten. The chain couples TRBV19 to TRBJ2-6, with 9 bases matching TRBD1. CDR1 LNHDA and CDR2 SQIVND come from the germline V gene (reference sequence). CDR3 length: 17 residues. V was clipped by 3 bases and J by 2 bases; unmatched bases: 5. CDR3 protein: CASSMGQGKTGANVLTF. DNA for the CDR3: TGTGCCAGTAGTATGGGACAGGGAAAAACTGGGGCCAACGTCCTGACTTTC.

At least ten counts were recorded for this clonotype. V is TRBV19 and J is TRBJ1-2; D possibly corresponds to TRBD1 (5 bases). The germline V and J ends were trimmed by 2 bases and 0 bases, with 10 bases remaining between them. The CDR3 runs 15 residues. Germline V gene lookup returns CDR1 LNHDA and CDR2 SQIVND (reference sequence). Here the CDR3 DNA reads TGTGCCAGTAGTATATCGGGACGGACTAACTATGGCTACACCTTC. It yields the protein CASSISGRTNYGYTF.

V usage is TRBV7-3 and J usage is TRBJ2-3, with D unclear. CDR3 length: 14 amino acids. Germline assignment: CDR1 SGHTA and CDR2 FQGTGA. V lost 1 base, J lost 0 bases, and 5 bases lay in between. CDR3 in DNA: TGTGCCAGCAGCTTAAATCCCAGCACAGATACGCAGTATTTT. Translating gives CASSLNPSTDTQYF.

A few counts support this clonotype. V and J are TRBV6-5 and TRBJ2-2, with 13 bases identical to TRBD2. The J segment lost 10 bases and the V segment lost 0 bases, leaving 11 bases of the junction unmatched. This CDR3 contains 18 residues. The V gene's germline CDR1 is MNHEY and CDR2 SVGAGI. In DNA form, the CDR3 reads TGTGCCAGCAGTTACTCGATTAGCCCACTAGCGGGGGGGGAGGAGCTGTTTTTT. It yields the protein CASSYSISPLAGGEELFF.

The J gene is TRBJ2-1, the V gene TRBV29-1, with no clear D. The CDR3 is made up of 14 amino acids. The V end lost 5 bases, the J end lost 1 base, and 12 bases lay between the germline ends. Germline values: CDR1 SQVTM, CDR2 ANQGSEA. The CDR3 spells CSVIPPVSYNEQFF. CDR3 nucleotide sequence: TGCAGCGTTATTCCACCGGTATCCTACAATGAGCAGTTCTTC.

This clonotype was found many times. The CDR3 DNA is TGTGCCAGCAGCTTAATTCTGGGGACCGGGGAGCTGTTTTTT. Its translation: CASSLILGTGELFF. The chain couples TRBV11-2 to TRBJ2-2; no clear D. The ends were cut back, 2 bases at V and 5 bases at J, with 9 bases in the middle. The CDR3 length is 14 residues. In germline, CDR1 is SGHAT, CDR2 FQNNGV.

This chain links TRBV5-5 with TRBJ2-3; 10 nucleotides align to TRBD2. The CDR3 extends over 15 amino acids. Germline-derived CDR1 and CDR2 are SGHKS and YYEKEE (reference sequence). V lost 1 base, J lost 6 bases, and 5 bases stayed unmatched. In DNA form, the CDR3 reads TGTGCCAGCAGCTTGCTAGCGGGGGAGGCGGATACGCAGTATTTT. It encodes CASSLLAGEADTQYF.

In this sample, this clonotype turned up a few times. The chain employs TRBV30 and TRBJ2-3, with 9 nucleotides matching TRBD1. After removal of 3 bases from V and 3 bases from J, the junction contained 4 bases not matched to a gene. The germline gives CDR1 GTSNPN, CDR2 SVGIG (reference sequence). This CDR3 spans 14 amino acids. This chain's CDR3 is CAWRGQGGTDTQYF. The CDR3 coding sequence is TGTGCCTGGAGGGGACAGGGAGGGACAGATACGCAGTATTTT. Drawing the rest from reference TRBV30 and TRBJ2-3, the complete variable domain is SQTIHQWPATLVQPVGSPLSLECTVEGTSNPNLYWYRQAAGRGLQLLFYSVGIGQISSEVPQNLSASRPQDRQFILSSKKLLLSDSGFYLCAWRGQGGTDTQYFGPGTRLTVL.

This clonotype was counted only a few times. The chain employs TRBV6-2 or TRBV6-3 and TRBJ1-6, with 7 bases identical to TRBD1. CDR1 and CDR2 from the germline V gene are MNHEY and SVGEGT. J was trimmed by 5 bases and V by 8 bases; bases with no gene match: 6. The length of the CDR3 is 14 residues. The CDR3 nucleotides read TGTGCCAGCTTGAGGGACAGAGATAATTCACCCCTCCACTTT. This gives the protein CASLRDRDNSPLHF.

This clonotype appeared many times. This sequence joins TRBV6-2 or TRBV6-3 and TRBJ1-5; maybe TRBD1 (5 bases). The CDR3 length is 13 residues. V was pared by 6 bases and J by 0 bases, with 6 bases between. Germline CDR1 MNHEY, CDR2 SVGEGT. This CDR3 is CASRTDSNQPQHF. As DNA, the CDR3 is TGTGCCAGCAGGACAGATAGCAATCAGCCCCAGCATTTT.

This clonotype was picked up a small number of times. V gene TRBV6-2 or TRBV6-3 combines with J gene TRBJ1-2, with D hard to call. Trimming took 3 bases from V and 2 from J, leaving 7 bases between them. The germline V gene encodes CDR1 MNHEY and CDR2 SVGEGT. This CDR3 has 13 amino acids. CDR3 DNA: TGTGCCAGCAGTTATTCAACCAACTATGGCTACACCTTC. Translating it yields CASSYSTNYGYTF.

The chain joins TRBV6-5 to TRBJ2-7; TRBD1 might be the D (6 bases). Trimming stripped 4 bases from V and 2 bases from J, with 15 bases between. The CDR3 is made up of 15 amino acids. Germline V lookup: CDR1 MNHEY, CDR2 SVGAGI. The CDR3 coding sequence is TGTGCCAGCAGTTCCAGGGGATTAGGTGCCTACGAGCAGTACTTC. It is translated as CASSSRGLGAYEQYF.

About this clonotype: Possible read error: a much larger clone is one base away. V usage is TRBV25-1 and J usage is TRBJ2-5; TRBD1 agrees at 8 bases. CDR1 MGHDK and CDR2 SYGVNS come from the germline V gene. The CDR3 covers 15 residues. CDR3 DNA: TGTACCACCCGACAGGGGAACGGTCGTCAAGAGACCCAGTACTTC. Its protein is CTTRQGNGRQETQYF.

The chain has TRBV6-6 and TRBJ1-5; 7 bases match TRBD1. The CDR3 runs 15 residues. Germline-derived CDR1 and CDR2 are MNHNY and SVGAGI (reference sequence). With 5 bases clipped from V and 7 bases from J, the junction kept 11 bases outside the gene matches. CDR3 amino acids: CASSQSGTADQPQHF. The DNA for the CDR3 is TGTGCCAGCAGTCAATCCGGGACAGCGGACCAGCCCCAGCATTTT.

This clonotype was counted ten times or more. This chain connects TRBV6-2 or TRBV6-3 to TRBJ2-2; 8 positions match TRBD2. The CDR3 consists of 15 residues. V trimming: 0 bases; J trimming: 5 bases; junction bases outside the gene matches: 2. In germline, CDR1 is MNHEY, CDR2 SVGEGT. In DNA, the CDR3 is TGTGCCAGCAGTTACTCACCGGGAGGGACCGGGGAGCTGTTTTTT. Its protein is CASSYSPGGTGELFF.

The CDR3 sequence is CASRGQGPDTQYF. CDR3 sequence (DNA): TGTGCCAGCAGAGGACAGGGCCCAGATACGCAGTATTTT. This chain uses TRBV12-3 or TRBV12-4 with TRBJ2-3; 8 nucleotides line up with TRBD1. The V gene end was trimmed by 6 bases and the J gene end by 4 bases; junction bases not matched to a gene: 3. The CDR3 is 13 amino acids.

The chain is built from TRBV7-9 and TRBJ2-2, with D perhaps matching TRBD2 (6 bases). V lost 4 bases and J lost 2, with 20 bases in between. Germline V gives CDR1 SEHNR, CDR2 FQNEAQ (reference sequence). The CDR3 is 18 amino acids. CDR3 in DNA: TGTGCCAGCAGCTCCGCAGCCGGGACTCGCCAAAACACCGGGGAGCTGTTTTTT. Translated: CASSSAAGTRQNTGELFF. The full variable domain, its missing parts supplied by reference TRBV7-9 and TRBJ2-2, is DTGVSQNPRHKITKRGQNVTFRCDPISEHNRLYWYRQTLGQGPEFLTYFQNEAQLEKSRLLSDRFSAERPKGSFSTLEIQRTEQGDSAMYLCASSSAAGTRQNTGELFFGEGSRLTVL.

At least ten counts were recorded for this clonotype. J is TRBJ1-1 and V is TRBV15, with a weak D call TRBD1 (6 bases). The CDR3 covers 17 residues. V was pared by 1 base and J by 3 bases, with 18 bases between. Germline V gives CDR1 LNHNV, CDR2 YYDKDF (reference sequence). The CDR3 protein is CATSRVSGTPTYTEAFF. DNA for the CDR3: TGTGCCACCAGCAGAGTTTCCGGGACACCTACTTACACTGAAGCTTTCTTT.

This clonotype was seen many times. This chain links TRBV4-3 with TRBJ1-3, with D hard to call. The CDR3 runs to 14 residues. Germline V lookup: CDR1 LGHNA, CDR2 YSLEER. With 1 base removed from V and 6 bases from J, the gap between germline ends came to 10 bases. For the CDR3, the DNA is TGCGCCAGCAGCCAAGTTGGGTCCCCAAACACCATATATTTT. This gives the protein CASSQVGSPNTIYF.

This clonotype was detected ten times or more. This sequence joins TRBV29-1 and TRBJ2-5, with TRBD2 as a possible D gene (6 bases). This CDR3 spans 13 amino acids. Germline CDR1 SQVTM, CDR2 ANQGSEA. V lost 5 bases, J lost 4 bases, and 14 bases lay in between. The CDR3 region has the DNA TGCAGCGTTATAGCACTAGCCCCAGAGACCCAGTACTTC. Translating gives CSVIALAPETQYF.